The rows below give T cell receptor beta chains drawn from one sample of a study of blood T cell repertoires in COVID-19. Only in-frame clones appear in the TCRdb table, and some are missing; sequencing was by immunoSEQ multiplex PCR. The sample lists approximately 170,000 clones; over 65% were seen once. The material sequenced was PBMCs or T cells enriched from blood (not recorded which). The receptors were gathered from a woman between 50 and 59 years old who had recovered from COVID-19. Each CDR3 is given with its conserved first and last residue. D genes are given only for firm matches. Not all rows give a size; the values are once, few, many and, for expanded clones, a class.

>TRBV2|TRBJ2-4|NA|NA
CASSDAAQNIQYF
TGTGCCAGCAGTGATGCGGCTCAAAACATTCAGTACTTC
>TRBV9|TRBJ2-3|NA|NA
CASSVDGVPDTQYF
TGTGCCAGCAGCGTAGACGGGGTCCCAGATACGCAGTATTTT
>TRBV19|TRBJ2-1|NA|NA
CASSIDGDSSSYNEQFF
TGTGCCAGTAGTATTGACGGGGATAGTAGCTCCTACAATGAGCAGTTCTTC
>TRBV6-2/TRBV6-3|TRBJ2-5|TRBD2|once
CASSYYPGLDRETQYF
TGTGCCAGCAGTTACTACCCGGGACTAGATCGTGAGACCCAGTACTTC
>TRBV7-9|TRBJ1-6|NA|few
CASNRDTVNSPLHF
TGTGCCAGCAACCGGGACACCGTTAATTCACCCCTCCACTTT
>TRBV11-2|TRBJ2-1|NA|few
CASSQTGSPYNEQFF
TGTGCCAGCAGCCAGACAGGATCGCCGTACAATGAGCAGTTCTTC
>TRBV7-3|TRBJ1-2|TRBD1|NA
CASSSQPGTGAYGYTF
TGTGCCAGCAGTTCGCAGCCCGGGACAGGGGCCTATGGCTACACCTTC
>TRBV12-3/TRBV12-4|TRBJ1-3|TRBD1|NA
CASSLGQGATIYF
TGTGCCAGCAGTTTAGGACAGGGCGCCACCATATATTTT
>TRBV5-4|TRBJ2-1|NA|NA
CASSPNYNEQFF
TGTGCCAGCAGCCCTAACTACAATGAGCAGTTCTTC
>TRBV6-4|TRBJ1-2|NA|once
CASSEGGEYTF
TGTGCCAGCAGTGAAGGGGGGGAATACACCTTC
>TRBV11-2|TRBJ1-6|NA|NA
CASSLDLGGISPLHF
TGTGCCAGCAGCTTAGATCTCGGGGGGATCTCACCCCTCCACTTT
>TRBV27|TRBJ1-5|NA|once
CASSLSSSYNQPQHF
TGTGCCAGCAGTTTATCCTCCAGTTACAATCAGCCCCAGCATTTT
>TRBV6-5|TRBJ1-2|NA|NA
CASSYSGLSGSGYTF
TGTGCCAGCAGTTACTCGGGACTGTCCGGGAGCGGCTACACTTTC
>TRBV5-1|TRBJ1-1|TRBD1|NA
CASSSGQGAFMNTEAFF
TGCGCCAGCAGCTCAGGACAGGGGGCCTTTATGAACACTGAAGCTTTCTTT
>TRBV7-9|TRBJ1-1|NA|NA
CASSRKEGNTEAFF
TGTGCCAGCAGCCGAAAAGAGGGGAACACTGAAGCTTTCTTT
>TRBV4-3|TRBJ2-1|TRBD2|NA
CASSQGLAGGEQFF
TGCGCCAGCAGCCAAGGACTAGCGGGTGGTGAGCAGTTCTTC
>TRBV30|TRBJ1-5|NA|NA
CAWSVLTPEQPQHF
TGTGCCTGGAGTGTATTGACCCCGGAGCAGCCCCAGCATTTT
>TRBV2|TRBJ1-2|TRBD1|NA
CASRQQGNLLGYTF
TGTGCCAGCAGACAACAGGGGAATCTACTTGGCTACACCTTC
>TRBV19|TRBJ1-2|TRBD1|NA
CASSTRTGLTRGYTF
TGTGCCAGTAGTACACGGACAGGCTTAACGCGTGGCTACACCTTC
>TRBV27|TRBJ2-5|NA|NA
CASSPRKETQYF
TGTGCCAGCAGTCCGCGGAAAGAGACCCAGTACTTC
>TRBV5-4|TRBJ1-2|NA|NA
CASTDSNYGYTF
TGTGCCAGCACCGACAGTAACTATGGCTACACCTTC
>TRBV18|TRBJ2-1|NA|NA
CASSSTSNEQFF
TGTGCCAGCTCAAGCACTAGCAATGAGCAGTTCTTC
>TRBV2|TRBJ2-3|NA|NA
CASSVSAFGADTQYF
TGTGCCAGCAGTGTGTCAGCGTTCGGCGCAGATACGCAGTATTTT
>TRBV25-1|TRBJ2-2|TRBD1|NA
CATTSEGQGYTGELFF
TGTGCCACCACAAGCGAGGGACAGGGGTACACCGGGGAGCTGTTTTTT
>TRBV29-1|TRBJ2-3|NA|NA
CSVRWVEGTDTQYF
TGCAGCGTTCGCTGGGTTGAGGGCACAGATACGCAGTATTTT
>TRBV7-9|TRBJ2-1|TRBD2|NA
CASSSIGTSGTYNEQFF
TGTGCCAGCAGCTCAATTGGGACTAGCGGCACCTACAATGAGCAGTTCTTC
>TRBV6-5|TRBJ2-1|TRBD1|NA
CATRRTGPRDEQFF
TGTGCCACCCGTCGGACAGGGCCTAGGGATGAGCAGTTCTTC
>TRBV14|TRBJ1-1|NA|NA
CASSQGRTEAFF
TGTGCCAGCAGCCAAGGGCGGACTGAAGCTTTCTTT
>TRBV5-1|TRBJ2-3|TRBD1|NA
CASSLIGGTSTDTQYF
TGCGCCAGCAGCTTGATAGGGGGCACCAGCACAGATACGCAGTATTTT
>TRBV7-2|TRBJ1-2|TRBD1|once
CASSPQDRVRDGYTF
TGTGCCAGCAGCCCCCAGGACAGGGTAAGGGATGGCTACACCTTC
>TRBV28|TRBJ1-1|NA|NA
CASSLGTEAFF
TGTGCCAGCAGTCTCGGCACTGAAGCTTTCTTT
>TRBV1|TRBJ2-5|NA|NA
CTSSPVGGSGEQETQYF
TGCACCAGCAGCCCAGTGGGCGGGAGCGGAGAGCAAGAGACCCAGTACTTC